The rows below give T cell receptor beta chains drawn from one sample of a study of beta chain features in type 1 diabetes. The protocol was immunoSEQ multiplex PCR, while the TCRdb copy is restricted to in-frame clones and leaves out a portion. The data hold roughly 450,000 clones, with approximately 13% observed a single time. Sequenced sample: naive CD4+ T cells from blood. The origin of the receptors is a man aged 25-40 years in good health. Both conserved end residues are part of each CDR3. D genes are given only for firm matches. Size values are once, few and many counts, or a class for expanded clones, and some rows have none.

TRBJ2-3,-,TRBV11-2,-,TGTGCCAGCAGCCCGAGGCGCACAGATACGCAGTATTTT,CASSPRRTDTQYF
TRBJ1-2,TRBD1,TRBV18,few,TGTGCCAGCTCACCAAATTCCGGGACAGGCAACTATGGCTACACCTTC,CASSPNSGTGNYGYTF
TRBJ2-6,-,TRBV9,-,TGTGCCAGCACCGACTACCACGGGATCTCTGGGGCCAACGTCCTGACTTTC,CASTDYHGISGANVLTF
TRBJ2-1,-,TRBV27,-,TGTGCCAGCAGTTACCCCCAGGGGAGGCAGTTCTTC,CASSYPQGRQFF
TRBJ2-1,TRBD2,TRBV7-2,few,TGTGCCAGCAGCTTAAAACGGGAGGTGAATAATGAGCAGTTCTTC,CASSLKREVNNEQFF
TRBJ1-1,-,TRBV10-3,few,TGTGCCATCAGTGAGCGCAGGAACACTGAAGCTTTCTTT,CAISERRNTEAFF
TRBJ2-5,TRBD1,TRBV30,-,TGTGCCTGGGACAAATGGGACAGGAGGAAAGAGACCCAGTACTTC,CAWDKWDRRKETQYF
TRBJ2-6,-,TRBV5-1,few,TGCGCCAGCAGCTCGAGGGGCTCTAACTCTGGGGCCAACGTCCTGACTTTC,CASSSRGSNSGANVLTF
TRBJ1-5,-,TRBV18,few,TGTGCCAGCTCGTTGAGGGCAGAAAATCAGCCCCAGCATTTT,CASSLRAENQPQHF
TRBJ2-2,TRBD2,TRBV13,-,TGTGCCAGCAGCTTAGACGTGGGACTAGCGGCCTTGAGGGAGCTGTTTTTT,CASSLDVGLAALRELFF
TRBJ2-7,-,TRBV28,-,TGTGCCAGCAGCCAACGACCAGACGAGCAGTACTTC,CASSQRPDEQYF
TRBJ2-3,-,TRBV6-5,-,TGTGCCAGCAGTTACTCGTGGGGCACAGATACGCAGTATTTT,CASSYSWGTDTQYF
TRBJ2-1,-,TRBV15,-,TGTGCCACCAGGGCAGGGGCAACCTACAATGAGCAGTTCTTC,CATRAGATYNEQFF
TRBJ2-3,-,TRBV10-2,few,TGCGCCAGCAGTGAGTCACAGGGAAGCACAGATACGCAGTATTTT,CASSESQGSTDTQYF
TRBJ2-5,TRBD1,TRBV19,few,TGTGCCAGTAGTACGCCAGGGGGCCAAGAGACCCAGTACTTC,CASSTPGGQETQYF
TRBJ1-2,-,TRBV14,-,TGTGCCAGCAGCCAAAATTTCGGGACTTCCTATGGCTACACCTTC,CASSQNFGTSYGYTF
TRBJ2-1,-,TRBV7-6,-,TGTGCCAGCAGCTTAGGCCCTGCGGGCAGAGAGATCCAATGGCAGTTCTTC,CASSLGPAGREIQWQFF
TRBJ2-1,-,TRBV5-6,few,TGTGCCAGCAGCTTGAACGCGGGATCGAGCAATGAGCAGTTCTTC,CASSLNAGSSNEQFF